This T cell receptor (beta chain) stems from a study of blood T cell repertoires in COVID-19. Study details: T cells, B-cell-depleted T cells, or PBMCs supplied cDNA or gDNA.

The repertoire was sequenced with immunoSEQ multiplex PCR; TCRdb's copy has only in-frame clones and lacks some. The table includes 25,000 to 30,000 clones, roughly 82% detected once. The V end was cut by 4 bases, the J end by 4 bases, with 16 bases between. This CDR3 is built from 14 residues. CDR1 SQVTM and CDR2 ANQGSEA come from the germline V gene. This chain links TRBV29-1 with TRBJ1-2; D might be TRBD1 (6 bases). The source material was peripheral blood. The sequence was obtained from a man older than 75 with active or convalescent COVID-19. CDR3 coding DNA: TGCAGCGTTGGTACAGGGAGTTGGGGCTATGGCTACACCTTC. It is translated as CSVGTGSWGYGYTF.